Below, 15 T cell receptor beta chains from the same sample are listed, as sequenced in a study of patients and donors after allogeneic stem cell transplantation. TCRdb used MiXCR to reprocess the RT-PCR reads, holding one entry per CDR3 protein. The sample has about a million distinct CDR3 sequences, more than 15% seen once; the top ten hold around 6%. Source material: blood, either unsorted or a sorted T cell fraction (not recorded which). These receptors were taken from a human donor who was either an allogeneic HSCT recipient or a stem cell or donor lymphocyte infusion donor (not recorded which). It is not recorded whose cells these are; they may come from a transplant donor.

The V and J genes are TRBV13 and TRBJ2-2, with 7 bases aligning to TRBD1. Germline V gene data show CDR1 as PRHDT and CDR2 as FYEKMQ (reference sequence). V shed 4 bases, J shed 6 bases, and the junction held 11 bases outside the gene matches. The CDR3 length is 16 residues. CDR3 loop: CASSSRPTGAPGELFF. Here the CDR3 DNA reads TGTGCCAGCAGCTCCAGACCTACAGGGGCCCCCGGGGAGCTGTTTTTT. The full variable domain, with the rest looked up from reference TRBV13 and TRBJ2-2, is AAGVIQSPRHLIKEKRETATLKCYPIPRHDTVYWYQQGPGQDPQFLISFYEKMQSDKGSIPDRFSAQQFSDYHSELNMSSLELGDSALYFCASSSRPTGAPGELFFGEGSRLTVL.

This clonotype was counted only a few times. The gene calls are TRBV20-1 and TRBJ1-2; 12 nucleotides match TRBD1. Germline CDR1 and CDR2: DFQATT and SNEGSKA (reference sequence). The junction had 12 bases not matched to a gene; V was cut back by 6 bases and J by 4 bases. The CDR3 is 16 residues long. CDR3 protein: CSASRDRGQIGYGYTF. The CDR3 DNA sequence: TGCAGTGCAAGCCGGGACAGGGGGCAGATTGGCTATGGCTACACCTTC.

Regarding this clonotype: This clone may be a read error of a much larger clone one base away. The CDR3 DNA sequence: TGTGCCAGCAGTTACTCAGGGACAGGGGGCACTGAAGCTTTCTTT. It specifies CASSYSGTGGTEAFF. The J gene is TRBJ1-1, the V gene TRBV6-5; 11 nucleotides line up with TRBD1. The CDR3 totals 15 residues. CDR1 is MNHEY and CDR2 is SVGAGI in the germline V gene. Trimming at V came to 0 bases and at J to 4 bases, leaving 1 base not matched to a gene.

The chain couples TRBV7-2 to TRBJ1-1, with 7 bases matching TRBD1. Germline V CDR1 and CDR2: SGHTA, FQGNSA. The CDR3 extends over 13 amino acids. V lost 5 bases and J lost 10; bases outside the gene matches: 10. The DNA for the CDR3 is TGTGCCAGCAGCCTGAGACAGGGTAGTCTAGCTTTCTTT. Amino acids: CASSLRQGSLAFF.

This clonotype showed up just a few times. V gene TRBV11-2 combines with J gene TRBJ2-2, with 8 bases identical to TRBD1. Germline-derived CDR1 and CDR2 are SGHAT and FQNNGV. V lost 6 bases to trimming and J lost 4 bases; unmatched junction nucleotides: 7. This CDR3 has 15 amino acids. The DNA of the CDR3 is TGTGCCAGCAGATCCGGGACAGGTGTCACCGGGGAGCTGTTTTTT. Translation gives CASRSGTGVTGELFF.

CDR3 loop: CASSAEGRNNSPLHF. CDR3 in DNA: TGTGCCAGCAGCGCCGAGGGACGGAATAATTCACCCCTCCACTTT. This sequence joins TRBV7-8 and TRBJ1-6; perhaps TRBD1 as D (5 bases). The CDR3 extends over 15 amino acids. CDR1 is SGHVS, CDR2 FQNEAQ, per germline. Trimming shortened V by 5 bases and J by 5 bases, and 13 bases separated the two germline ends.

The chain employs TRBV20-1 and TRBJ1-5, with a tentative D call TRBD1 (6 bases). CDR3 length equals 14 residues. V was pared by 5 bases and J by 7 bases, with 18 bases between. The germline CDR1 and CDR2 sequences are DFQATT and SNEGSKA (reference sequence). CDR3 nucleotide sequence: TGCAGTGCTTGGACGACAGGTATGATGCAGCCCCAGCATTTT. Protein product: CSAWTTGMMQPQHF.

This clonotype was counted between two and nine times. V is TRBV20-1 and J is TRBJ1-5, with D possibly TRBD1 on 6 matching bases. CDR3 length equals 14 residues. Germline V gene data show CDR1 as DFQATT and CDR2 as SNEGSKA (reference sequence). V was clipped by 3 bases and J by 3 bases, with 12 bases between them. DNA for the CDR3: TGCAGTGCTAGCCGCCCAGGGGACAATCAGCCCCAGCATTTT. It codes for CSASRPGDNQPQHF.

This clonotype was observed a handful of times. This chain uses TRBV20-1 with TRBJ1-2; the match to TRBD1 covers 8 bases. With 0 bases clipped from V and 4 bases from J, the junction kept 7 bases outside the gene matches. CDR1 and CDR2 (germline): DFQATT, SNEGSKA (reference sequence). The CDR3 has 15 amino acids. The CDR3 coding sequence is TGCAGTGCTAGAGACGGACAGGGACCACCCTATGGCTACACCTTC. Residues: CSARDGQGPPYGYTF.

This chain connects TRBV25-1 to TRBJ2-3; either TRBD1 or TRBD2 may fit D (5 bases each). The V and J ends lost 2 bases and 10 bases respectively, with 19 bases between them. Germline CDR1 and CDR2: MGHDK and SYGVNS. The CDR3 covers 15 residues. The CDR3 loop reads CASSEGPGSLSSQYF. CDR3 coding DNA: TGTGCCAGCAGTGAAGGCCCAGGGAGCCTCTCATCGCAGTATTTT.

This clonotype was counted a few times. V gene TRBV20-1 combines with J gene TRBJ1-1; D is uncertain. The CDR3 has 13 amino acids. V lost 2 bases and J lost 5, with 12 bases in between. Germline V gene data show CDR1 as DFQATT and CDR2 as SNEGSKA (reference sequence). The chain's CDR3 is CSARLAVGTEAFF. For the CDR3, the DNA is TGCAGTGCTAGATTGGCGGTGGGAACTGAAGCTTTCTTT.

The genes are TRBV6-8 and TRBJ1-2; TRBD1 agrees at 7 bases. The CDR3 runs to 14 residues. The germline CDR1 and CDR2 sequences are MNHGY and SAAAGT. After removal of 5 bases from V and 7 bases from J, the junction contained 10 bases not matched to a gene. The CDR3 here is CASSATGTESGYTF. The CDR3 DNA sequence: TGTGCCAGCAGTGCAACCGGGACAGAAAGTGGCTACACCTTC.

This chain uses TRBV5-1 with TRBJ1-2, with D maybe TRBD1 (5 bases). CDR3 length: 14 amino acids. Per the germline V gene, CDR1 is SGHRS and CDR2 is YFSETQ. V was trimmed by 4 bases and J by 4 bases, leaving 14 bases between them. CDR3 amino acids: CASSPPGPTYGYTF. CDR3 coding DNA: TGCGCCAGCAGCCCCCCGGGACCAACCTATGGCTACACCTTC.

The CDR3, as DNA: TGTGCCAGCAGTCCCTACCGGACAGGTCCTCCCCAGGGGGCTTTCTTT. Translated, it gives CASSPYRTGPPQGAFF. The V and J genes are TRBV12-3 or TRBV12-4 and TRBJ1-1; 7 bases map to TRBD1. The length of the CDR3 is 16 residues. V was pared by 5 bases and J by 11 bases, with 20 bases of the junction left unmatched.

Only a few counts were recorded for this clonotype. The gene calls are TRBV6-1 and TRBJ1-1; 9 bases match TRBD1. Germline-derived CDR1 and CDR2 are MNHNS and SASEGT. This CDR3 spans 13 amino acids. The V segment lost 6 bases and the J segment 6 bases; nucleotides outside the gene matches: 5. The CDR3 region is CASSRQGVAEAFF. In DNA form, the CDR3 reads TGTGCCAGCAGCAGACAGGGGGTGGCTGAAGCTTTCTTT.